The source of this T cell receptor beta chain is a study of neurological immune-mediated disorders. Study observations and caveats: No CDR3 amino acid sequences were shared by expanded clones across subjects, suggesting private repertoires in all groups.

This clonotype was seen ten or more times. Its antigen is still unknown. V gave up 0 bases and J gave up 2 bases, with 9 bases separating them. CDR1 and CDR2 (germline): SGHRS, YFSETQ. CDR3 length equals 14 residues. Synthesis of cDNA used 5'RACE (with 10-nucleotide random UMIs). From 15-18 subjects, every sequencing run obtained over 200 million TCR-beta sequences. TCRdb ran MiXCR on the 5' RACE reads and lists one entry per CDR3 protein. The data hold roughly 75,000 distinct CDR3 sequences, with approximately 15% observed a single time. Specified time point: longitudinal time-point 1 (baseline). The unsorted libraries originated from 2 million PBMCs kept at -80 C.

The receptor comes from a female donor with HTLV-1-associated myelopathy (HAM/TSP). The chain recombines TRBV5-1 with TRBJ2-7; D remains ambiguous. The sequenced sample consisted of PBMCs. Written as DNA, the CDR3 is TGCGCCAGCAGCTTGGAAGTGACGACCTACGAGCAGTACTTC. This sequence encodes CASSLEVTTYEQYF.